These 5 T cell receptor beta chains share one sample of origin, sequenced in a study of blood T cells in healthy people across ages. The use of a sample-barcoded 5' primer and a J-beta primer mix characterized a second PCR of about 7 to 12 cycles. TCRdb ran MiXCR on the 5' RACE reads and lists one entry per CDR3 protein. The profile shows roughly 1.6 million distinct CDR3 sequences, roughly 30% of them singletons. What was sequenced was blood. These receptors came from a woman aged 25 to 39 in good health.

The V gene is TRBV3-1, the J gene TRBJ1-1; TRBD1 agrees at 8 bases. Germline values: CDR1 LGHDT, CDR2 YNNKEL (reference sequence). V was clipped by 4 bases and J by 8 bases; unmatched bases: 6. This CDR3 has 13 residues. DNA of the CDR3: TGTGCCAGCAGCCCCCGACAGGGGCAGGAAGCTTTCTTT. It is translated as CASSPRQGQEAFF.

In its sample, this clonotype was seen a few times. CDR3 residues: CASSLGTTLYEQYF. The CDR3 DNA follows: TGCGCCAGCAGCCTCGGGACTACCCTATACGAGCAGTACTTC. J is TRBJ2-7 and V is TRBV5-1; 7 bases align to TRBD2. Germline V gene lookup returns CDR1 SGHRS and CDR2 YFSETQ. The ends lost 4 bases at V and 4 bases at J; junction bases unmatched: 8. The CDR3 has 14 residues.

This rearrangement joins TRBV7-9 to TRBJ2-5; D is uncertain. The J call may be incorrect, as the DNA end agrees better with TRBJ2-7. The length of the CDR3 is 18 residues. Germline V CDR1 and CDR2: SEHNR, FQNEAQ (reference sequence). The CDR3 nucleotides are TGTGCCAGCAGCTTAGGCCTAGGGTCCAACAATATCGGCTACGAGCAGTACTTC. Amino acids: CASSLGLGSNNIGYEQYF.

This clonotype was seen a few times. The J gene is TRBJ1-2, the V gene TRBV20-1; no reliable D call. V lost 0 bases and J lost 0, with 11 bases in between. The CDR3 length is 15 residues. CDR1 and CDR2 from the germline V gene are DFQATT and SNEGSKA (reference sequence). The CDR3 DNA reads as TGCAGTGCTAGAGACAGCTATCAAGCTAACTATGGCTACACCTTC. It specifies CSARDSYQANYGYTF.

This clonotype was counted between two and nine times. The chain carries TRBV12-3 or TRBV12-4 and TRBJ2-1; D might be TRBD2 (6 bases). The CDR3 covers 11 residues. The V and J ends lost 1 base and 12 bases respectively, with 7 bases between them. CDR3: CASSLVGGQFF. The CDR3 DNA sequence: TGTGCCAGCAGTTTAGTCGGGGGGCAGTTCTTC.